Listed below are T cell receptor beta chains from one sample, sequenced in a study of CDR3 diversity in severe acne. TCRdb independently ran MiXCR on the PCR reads; one entry per CDR3 protein. This sample has more than 70,000 distinct CDR3 sequences, with over 45% found just once. Sequencing was done on a sample of blood. All receptors come from a male donor in good health, serving as a control. Both conserved end residues are part of each CDR3. D genes are given only for firm matches. Only some rows state a clone size, as once, few, many or a class for expanded clones.

j_call d_call clone_size v_call cdr3_aa cdr3_nt
TRBJ2-7 - many TRBV28 CASSGLTRSYEQYF TGTGCCAGCAGTGGACTGACTCGCTCCTACGAGCAGTACTTC
TRBJ1-5 - - TRBV4-1 CASSQGLYIGRPQHF TGCGCCAGCAGCCAAGGTCTGTATATCGGTCGGCCCCAGCATTTC
TRBJ1-2 TRBD1 - TRBV10-3 CAISEEGASYGYTF TGTGCCATCAGTGAGGAGGGGGCGTCCTATGGCTACACCTTC
TRBJ1-3 TRBD1 - TRBV5-1 CASSFGDRGVVDTIYF TGCGCCAGCAGCTTCGGGGACAGGGGGGTTGTGGACACCATATATTTT
TRBJ1-2 - - TRBV7-4 CASSQELSDRGRLYGYTF TGTGCCAGCAGCCAAGAATTATCGGACCGGGGGCGCCTCTATGGCTACACCTTC
TRBJ2-1 - - TRBV24-1 CATSDLYNEQFF TGTGCCACCAGTGACCTGTACAATGAGCAGTTCTTC
TRBJ1-1 - - TRBV7-3 CASSSDSMNTEAFF TGTGCCAGCAGCTCCGACAGCATGAACACTGAAGCTTTCTTT
TRBJ1-5 TRBD1 - TRBV19 CASIPDRGMGQPQHF TGTGCCAGTATCCCGGACAGGGGTATGGGTCAGCCCCAGCATTTT
TRBJ1-1 TRBD1 few TRBV6-5 CASSYWQDRDVEAFF TGTGCCAGCAGTTACTGGCAGGACAGGGACGTTGAAGCTTTCTTT
TRBJ2-1 TRBD2 - TRBV5-1 CASSLAGTSNEQFF TGCGCCAGCAGCTTGGCCGGGACTAGCAATGAGCAGTTCTTC
TRBJ2-7 TRBD2 - TRBV5-6 CASSLVRGGSSYEQYF TGTGCCAGCAGCTTGGTGCGGGGCGGGAGCTCCTACGAGCAGTACTTC